Reported below is one T cell receptor beta chain. As processed by the authors: Reference gene primer amplification gave estimated nucleated cell counts. Using immunoSEQ multiplex PCR, the repertoire was profiled, and TCRdb retains in-frame clones only, with some absent. V, J and clone size are those of that table, while D and trimming were read from the DNA. The sample consists of approximately 180,000 clones, 87% of them appearing once. This sample is drawn from a study of blood T cell repertoires in COVID-19. Study as a whole: Samples representing acute and convalescent COVID-19 were sourced from the United States, Italy and Spain. PBMCs, B-cell-depleted T cells, or T cells provided the cDNA or gDNA that made up the material.

V was shortened by 3 bases and J by 7 bases, with 21 bases between the two germline ends. This CDR3 has 16 amino acids. Germline V gene lookup returns CDR1 SEHNR and CDR2 FQNEAQ (reference sequence). The chain couples TRBV7-9 to TRBJ1-2, with a tentative D call TRBD1 (5 bases). This TCR was recovered from a woman in her fifties or sixties with acute or convalescent COVID-19. Sequencing used peripheral blood. For the CDR3, the DNA is TGTGCCAGCAGCTTCCCCCCGGGGGACTACCTCCCTGGCTACACCTTC. It translates to CASSFPPGDYLPGYTF.